The clone carrying this T cell receptor (beta chain) was found many times. 5'RACE with 10-nucleotide random UMIs generated the cDNA. TCRdb re-analysed the 5' RACE reads in MiXCR, keeping a single row per CDR3 protein. The table shows fewer than 55,000 distinct CDR3 sequences, with roughly 13% occurring only once. The sample comes from a study of neurological immune-mediated disorders. Time point noted: longitudinal time-point 3. The unsorted libraries were made from 2 million PBMCs kept at -80 C. V lost 3 bases and J lost 7, with 10 bases in between. There are 13 residues in the CDR3. The sequencing sample was made of PBMCs. This TCR was sampled from a male donor with HTLV-1-associated myelopathy (HAM/TSP). V usage is TRBV12-3 or TRBV12-4 and J usage is TRBJ1-5; unclear D gene. The CDR3 region has the DNA TGTGCCAGCAGTTTTCAGGAGGACCAGCCCCAGCATTTT. This encodes CASSFQEDQPQHF.